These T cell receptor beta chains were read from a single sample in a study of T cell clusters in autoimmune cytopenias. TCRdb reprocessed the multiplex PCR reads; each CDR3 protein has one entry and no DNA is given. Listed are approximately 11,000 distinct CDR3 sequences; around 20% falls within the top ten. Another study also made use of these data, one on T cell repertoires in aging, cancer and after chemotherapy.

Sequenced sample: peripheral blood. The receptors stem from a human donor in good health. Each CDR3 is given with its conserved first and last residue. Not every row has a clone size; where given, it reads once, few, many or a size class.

CSVGVVGGGETQYF	TRBV29-1	TRBJ2-5	14	medium-sized
CASSLGTGGAGDEKLFF	TRBV7-6	TRBJ1-4	17	NA
CASSLSPPTQYSNQPQHF	TRBV27	TRBJ1-5	18	NA
CASGGGGFSNQPQHF	TRBV6-1	TRBJ1-5	15	NA
CACPRGGNYNSPLHF	TRBV30	TRBJ1-6	15	NA
CASSLGHGGYNEQFF	TRBV11-3	TRBJ2-1	15	medium-sized
CASSDRIGGQDTDTQYF	TRBV6-2/TRBV6-3	TRBJ2-3	17	NA
CASSTLTGGFTEAFF	TRBV6-2/TRBV6-3	TRBJ1-1	15	NA
CASSLGPRTDGELFF	TRBV5-6	TRBJ2-2	15	NA
CASSLQTGIYNEQFF	TRBV19	TRBJ2-1	15	medium-sized
CASSTNQGTAFF	TRBV6-5	TRBJ1-1	12	NA
CASSSRLASLSGANVLTF	TRBV6-5	TRBJ2-6	18	medium-sized
CASSSAGRDGYTF	TRBV6-5	TRBJ1-2	13	NA
CASSEGPGTSYNEQFF	TRBV6-1	TRBJ2-1	16	NA
CASSGIGQGSYGYTF	TRBV11-3	TRBJ1-2	15	NA
CASSLEGLAARDEQFF	TRBV11-1	TRBJ2-7	16	NA
CASSPADHQETQYF	TRBV19	TRBJ2-5	14	NA
CASSLGLQAFF	TRBV5-6	TRBJ1-1	11	NA
CASSFGASVDTDTQYF	TRBV12-3/TRBV12-4	TRBJ2-3	16	NA
CASSSPLTPGETQYF	TRBV11-3	TRBJ2-7	15	NA
CASSEGAITGELFF	TRBV6-1	TRBJ2-2	14	NA
CASSPGARFSDTQYF	TRBV18	TRBJ2-3	15	NA
CASSSHGDTGELFF	TRBV12-3/TRBV12-4	TRBJ2-2	14	medium-sized
CASRNSLAGASGEQYF	TRBV27	TRBJ2-7	16	NA